The source of this TCR beta chain is a study of T cells in Graves' hyperthyroidism and ophthalmopathy. Authors of the study amplified TCR beta CDR3 regions from RNA transcripts. TCR CDR3 regions were first amplified by RT-PCR with HTBI primers. TCRdb recomputed calls from the multiplex PCR reads with MiXCR, one row per CDR3 protein. In the table there are about 380,000 distinct CDR3 sequences, less than 20% of which are singletons. Overall study results and limits: Most thyroid-expanded clonotypes above 0.001 were also found in blood. Through a model of 13 V-J features, ophthalmopathy was separated from stable hyperthyroidism.

This clonotype has ten or more counts. The antigen is unknown. Germline V gives CDR1 LGHDT, CDR2 YNNKEL (reference sequence). Deletions cut 2 bases from V and 4 bases from J, with 1 base between. The CDR3 covers 11 residues. Sequenced sample: blood. This rearrangement joins TRBV3-1 to TRBJ2-3; D is ambiguous. The TCR comes from a man between 18 and 29 years old with Graves' ophthalmopathy. This CDR3 is CASSQSDTQYF. CDR3 nucleotides: TGTGCCAGCAGCCAATCAGATACGCAGTATTTT.